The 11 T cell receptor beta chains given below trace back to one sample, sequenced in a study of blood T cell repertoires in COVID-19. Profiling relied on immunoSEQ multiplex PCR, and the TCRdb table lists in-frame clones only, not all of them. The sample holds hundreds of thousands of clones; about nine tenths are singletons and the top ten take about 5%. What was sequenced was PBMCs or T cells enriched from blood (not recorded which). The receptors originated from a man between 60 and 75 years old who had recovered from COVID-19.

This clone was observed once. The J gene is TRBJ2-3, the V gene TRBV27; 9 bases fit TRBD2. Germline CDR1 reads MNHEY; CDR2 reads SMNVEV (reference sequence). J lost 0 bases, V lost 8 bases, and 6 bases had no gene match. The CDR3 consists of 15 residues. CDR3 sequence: CASAVAGVSTDTQYF. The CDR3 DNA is TGTGCCAGCGCTGTAGCGGGAGTAAGCACAGATACGCAGTATTTT.

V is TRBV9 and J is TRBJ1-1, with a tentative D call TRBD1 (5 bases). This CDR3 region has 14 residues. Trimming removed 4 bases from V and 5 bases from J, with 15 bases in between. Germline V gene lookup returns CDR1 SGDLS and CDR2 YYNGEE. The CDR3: CASSSARVGTEAFF. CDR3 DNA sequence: TGTGCCAGCAGCTCCGCCAGGGTTGGTACTGAAGCTTTCTTT. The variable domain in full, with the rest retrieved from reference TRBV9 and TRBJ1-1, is DSGVTQTPKHLITATGQRVTLRCSPRSGDLSVYWYQQSLDQGLQFLIQYYNGEERAKGNILERFSAQQFPDLHSELNLSSLELGDSALYFCASSSARVGTEAFFGQGTRLTVV.

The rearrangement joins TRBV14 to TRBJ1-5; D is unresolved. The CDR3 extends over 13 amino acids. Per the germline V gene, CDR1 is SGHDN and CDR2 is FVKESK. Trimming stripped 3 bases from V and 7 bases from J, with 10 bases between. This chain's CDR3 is CASSQDDIQPQHF. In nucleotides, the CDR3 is TGTGCCAGCAGCCAGGATGACATCCAGCCCCAGCATTTT.

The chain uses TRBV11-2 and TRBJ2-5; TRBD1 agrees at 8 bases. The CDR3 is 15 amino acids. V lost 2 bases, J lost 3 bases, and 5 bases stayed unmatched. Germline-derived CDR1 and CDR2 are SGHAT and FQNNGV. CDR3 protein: CASSLRQGYEETQYF. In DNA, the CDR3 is TGTGCCAGCAGCTTAAGACAGGGGTATGAAGAGACCCAGTACTTC.

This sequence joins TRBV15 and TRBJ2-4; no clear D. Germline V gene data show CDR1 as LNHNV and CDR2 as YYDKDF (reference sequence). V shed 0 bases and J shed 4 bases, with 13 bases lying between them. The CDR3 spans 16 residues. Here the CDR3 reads CATSRDIGATKNIQYF. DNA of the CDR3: TGTGCCACCAGCAGAGATATCGGAGCGACTAAAAACATTCAGTACTTC. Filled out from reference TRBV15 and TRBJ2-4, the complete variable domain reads DAMVIQNPRYQVTQFGKPVTLSCSQTLNHNVMYWYQQKSSQAPKLLFHYYDKDFNNEADTPDNFQSRRPNTSFCFLDIRSPGLGDTAMYLCATSRDIGATKNIQYFGAGTRLSVL.

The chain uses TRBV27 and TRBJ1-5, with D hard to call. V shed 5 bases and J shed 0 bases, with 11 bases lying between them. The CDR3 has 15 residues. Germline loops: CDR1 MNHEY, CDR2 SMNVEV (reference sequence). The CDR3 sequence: CASSPRFYSNQPQHF. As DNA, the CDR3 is TGTGCCAGCAGTCCGAGATTTTATAGCAATCAGCCCCAGCATTTT.

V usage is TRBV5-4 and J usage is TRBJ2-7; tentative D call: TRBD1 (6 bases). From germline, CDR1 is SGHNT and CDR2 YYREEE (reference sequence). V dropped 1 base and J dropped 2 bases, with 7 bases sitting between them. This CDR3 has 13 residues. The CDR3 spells CASSLRTAYEQYF. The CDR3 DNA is TGTGCCAGCAGCTTGCGGACAGCCTACGAGCAGTACTTC. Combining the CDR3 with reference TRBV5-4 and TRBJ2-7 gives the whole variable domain ETGVTQSPTHLIKTRGQQVTLRCSSQSGHNTVSWYQQALGQGPQFIFQYYREEENGRGNFPPRFSGLQFPNYSSELNVNALELDDSALYLCASSLRTAYEQYFGPGTRLTVT.

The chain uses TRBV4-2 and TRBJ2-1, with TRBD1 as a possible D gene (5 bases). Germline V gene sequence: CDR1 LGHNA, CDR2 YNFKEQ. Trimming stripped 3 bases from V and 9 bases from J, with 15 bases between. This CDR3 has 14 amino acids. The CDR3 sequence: CASSQDLRRGEQFF. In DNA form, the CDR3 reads TGTGCCAGCAGCCAGGATCTCCGAAGGGGTGAGCAGTTCTTC.

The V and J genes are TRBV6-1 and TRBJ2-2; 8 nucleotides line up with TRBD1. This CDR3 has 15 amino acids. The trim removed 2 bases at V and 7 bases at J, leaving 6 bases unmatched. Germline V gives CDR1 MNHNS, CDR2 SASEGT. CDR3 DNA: TGTGCCAGCAGTGAACGTTACAGGGGGGTCGGGGAGCTGTTTTTT. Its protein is CASSERYRGVGELFF.

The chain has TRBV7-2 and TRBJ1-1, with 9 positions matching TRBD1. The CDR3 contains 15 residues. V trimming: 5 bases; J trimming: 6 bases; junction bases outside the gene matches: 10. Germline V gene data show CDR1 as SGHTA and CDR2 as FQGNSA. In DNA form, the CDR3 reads TGTGCCAGCAGCCACCAACAGGGGGCACGCGCTGAAGCTTTCTTT. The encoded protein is CASSHQQGARAEAFF.

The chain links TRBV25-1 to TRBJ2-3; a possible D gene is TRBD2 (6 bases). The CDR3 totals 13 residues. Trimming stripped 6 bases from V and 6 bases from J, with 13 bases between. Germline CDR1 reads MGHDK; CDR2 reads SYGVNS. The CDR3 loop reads CASSPGTLDTQYF. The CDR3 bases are TGTGCCAGCAGCCCAGGGACTTTGGATACGCAGTATTTT.